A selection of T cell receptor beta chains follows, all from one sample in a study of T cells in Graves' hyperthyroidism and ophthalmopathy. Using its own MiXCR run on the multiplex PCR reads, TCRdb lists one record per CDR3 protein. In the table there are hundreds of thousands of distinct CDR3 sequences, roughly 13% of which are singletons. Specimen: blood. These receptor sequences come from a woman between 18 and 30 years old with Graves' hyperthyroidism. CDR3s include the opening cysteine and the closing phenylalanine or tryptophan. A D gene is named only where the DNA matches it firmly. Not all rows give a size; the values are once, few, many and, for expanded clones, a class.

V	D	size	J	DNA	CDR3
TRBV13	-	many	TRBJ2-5	TGTGCCAGCAGCGCCCGACAGGTATCCGAGACCCAGTACTTC	CASSARQVSETQYF
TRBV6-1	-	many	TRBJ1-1	TGTGCCAGCGGCAGTTCCGCGGGTGTCGGGTACACTGAAGCTTTCTTT	CASGSSAGVGYTEAFF
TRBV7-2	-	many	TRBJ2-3	TGTGCCAGCAGCTTAGAGGCCAGAGGCACAGATACGCAGTATTTT	CASSLEARGTDTQYF
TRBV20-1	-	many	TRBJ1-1	TGCAGTGCTAGTAGTAGCCAGGGGCTCAACACTGAAGCTTTCTTT	CSASSSQGLNTEAFF
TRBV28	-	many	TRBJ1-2	TGTGCCAGCAGTTCTCACAGCGGGACCTATGGCTACACCTTC	CASSSHSGTYGYTF
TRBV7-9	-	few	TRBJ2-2	TGTGCCAGCGGAGGACAGCGTCTATACGGGGAGCTGTTTTTT	CASGGQRLYGELFF
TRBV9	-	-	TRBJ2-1	TGTGCCAGCAGCGGAGCCAATGAGCAGTTCTTC	CASSGANEQFF
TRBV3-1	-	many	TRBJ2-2	TGTGCCAGCAGCCAATCCCCAACCGGGGAGCTGTTTTTT	CASSQSPTGELFF
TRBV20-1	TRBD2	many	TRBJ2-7	TGCAGTGCTGCCGGGACTAGCGATTACGAGCAGTACTTC	CSAAGTSDYEQYF
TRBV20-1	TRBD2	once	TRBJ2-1	TGCAGTGCTAGAGATCATCACCTAGCGGGAGATAACAATGAGCAGTTCTTC	CSARDHHLAGDNNEQFF
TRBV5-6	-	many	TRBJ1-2	TGTGCCAGCAGCTTGCATGGGGCGCAAGGCTACACCTTC	CASSLHGAQGYTF
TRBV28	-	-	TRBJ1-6	TGTGCCAGCAGCCCCCGCGGGGGCGCGAATTCACCCCTCCACTTT	CASSPRGGANSPLHF
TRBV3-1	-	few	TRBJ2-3	TGTGCCAGCAGCCAAGTTCGGGCCGATACGCAGTATTTT	CASSQVRADTQYF
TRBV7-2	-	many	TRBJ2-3	TGTGCCAGCAGCTTTCAGGGGGGAGATACGCAGTATTTT	CASSFQGGDTQYF
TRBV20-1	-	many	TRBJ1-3	TGCAGTGCTAGAGAATGGGTCTCAGGAAACACCATATATTTT	CSAREWVSGNTIYF
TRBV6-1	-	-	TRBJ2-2	TGTGCCGGCAGCCCCCACGGGGCCGGCACCGGGGAGCTGTTTTTT	CAGSPHGAGTGELFF
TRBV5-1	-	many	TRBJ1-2	TGCGCCAGCAGCACGTCTGACTATGGCTACACCTTC	CASSTSDYGYTF
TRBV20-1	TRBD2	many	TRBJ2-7	TGCGCAGTGTATGAGCGGGAGATGATGGGCGAGCAGTACTTC	CAVYEREMMGEQYF
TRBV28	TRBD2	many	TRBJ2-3	TGTGCCAGCAGTTTAACTAGCGGGGGCACTAGCACAGATACGCAGTATTTT	CASSLTSGGTSTDTQYF
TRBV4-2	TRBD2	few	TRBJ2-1	TGTGCCAGCAGCCAAGGGACCGGGACTAGCGGCAATGAGCAGTTCTTC	CASSQGTGTSGNEQFF
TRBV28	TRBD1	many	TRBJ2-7	TGTGCCAGCAGTTTTGCAGGGGGATACGAGCAGTACTTC	CASSFAGGYEQYF
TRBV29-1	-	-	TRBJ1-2	TGCAGCGTTGAACCCAGTCTTCATGGCTACACCTTC	CSVEPSLHGYTF
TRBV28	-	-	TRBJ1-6	TGTGCCAGCGGCACAGGGTATATTTCACCCCTCCACTTT	CASGTGYISPLHF
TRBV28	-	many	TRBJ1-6	TGTGCCAGCAGTTTACAGGCAGCGATGTATAATTCACCCCTCCACTTT	CASSLQAAMYNSPLHF
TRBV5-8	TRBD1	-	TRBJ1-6	TGTGCCAGCAGGCCCATGGGGACAGGGGGATTCTATTCACCCCTCCACTTT	CASRPMGTGGFYSPLHF
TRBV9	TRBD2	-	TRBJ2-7	TGTGCCAGCAGCGTCTTCCCGGGCGGGACTACCTACGAGCAGTACTTC	CASSVFPGGTTYEQYF
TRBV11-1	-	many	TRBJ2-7	TGTGCCAGCAGCTTAGACCCCGACAGCTTCTACGAGCAGTACTTC	CASSLDPDSFYEQYF